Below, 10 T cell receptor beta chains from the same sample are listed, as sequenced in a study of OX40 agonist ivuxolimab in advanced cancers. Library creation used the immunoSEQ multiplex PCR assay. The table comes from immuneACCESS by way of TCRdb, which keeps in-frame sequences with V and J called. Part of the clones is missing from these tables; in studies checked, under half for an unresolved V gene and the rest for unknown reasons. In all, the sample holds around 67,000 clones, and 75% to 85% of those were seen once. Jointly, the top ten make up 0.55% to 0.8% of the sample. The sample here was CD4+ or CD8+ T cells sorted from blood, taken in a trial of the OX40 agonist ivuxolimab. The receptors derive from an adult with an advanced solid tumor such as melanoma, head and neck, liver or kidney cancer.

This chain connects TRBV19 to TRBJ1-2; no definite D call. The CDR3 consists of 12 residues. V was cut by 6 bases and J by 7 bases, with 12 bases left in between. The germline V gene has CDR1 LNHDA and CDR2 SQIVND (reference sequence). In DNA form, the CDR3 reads TGTGCCAGTAGAGAAGTGCGGAGTGGCTACACCTTC. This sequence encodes CASREVRSGYTF.

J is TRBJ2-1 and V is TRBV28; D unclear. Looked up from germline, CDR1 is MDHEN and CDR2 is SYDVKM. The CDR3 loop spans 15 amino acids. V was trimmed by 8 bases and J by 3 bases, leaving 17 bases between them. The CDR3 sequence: CASQSLGLYYNEQFF. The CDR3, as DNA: TGTGCCAGCCAGAGTTTAGGGCTATACTACAATGAGCAGTTCTTC.

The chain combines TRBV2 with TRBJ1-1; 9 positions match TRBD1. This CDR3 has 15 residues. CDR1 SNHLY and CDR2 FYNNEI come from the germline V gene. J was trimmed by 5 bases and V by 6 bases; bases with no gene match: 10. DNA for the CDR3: TGTGCCAGCAGGCGGGACAGGGAGGGGAGAACTGAAGCTTTCTTT. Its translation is CASRRDREGRTEAFF.

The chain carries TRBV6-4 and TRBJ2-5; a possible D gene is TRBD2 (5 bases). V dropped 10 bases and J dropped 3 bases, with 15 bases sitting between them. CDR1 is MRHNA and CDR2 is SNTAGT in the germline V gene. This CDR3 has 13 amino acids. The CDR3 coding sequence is TGTGCCACCCTTGTCGGGGAAGAAGAGACCCAGTACTTC. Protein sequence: CATLVGEEETQYF.

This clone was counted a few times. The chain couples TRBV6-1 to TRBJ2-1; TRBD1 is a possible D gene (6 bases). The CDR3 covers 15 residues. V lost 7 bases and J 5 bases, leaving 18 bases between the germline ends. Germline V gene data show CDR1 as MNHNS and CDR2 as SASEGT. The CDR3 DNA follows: TGTGCCAGCAAAAGAAGGGGGTTCAAGGACAATGAGCAGTTCTTC. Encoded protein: CASKRRGFKDNEQFF.

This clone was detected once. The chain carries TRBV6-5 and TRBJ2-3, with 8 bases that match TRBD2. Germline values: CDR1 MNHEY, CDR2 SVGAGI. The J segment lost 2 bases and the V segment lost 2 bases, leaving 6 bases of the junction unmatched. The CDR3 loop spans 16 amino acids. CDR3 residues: CASSYGRGVPTDTQYF. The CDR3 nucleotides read TGTGCCAGCAGTTACGGGCGGGGGGTGCCCACAGATACGCAGTATTTT.

CDR3 loop: CASSLDRFSTDTQYF. The CDR3 DNA reads as TGTGCCAGCAGCCTCGACAGATTTAGCACAGATACGCAGTATTTT. The chain combines TRBV7-2 with TRBJ2-3, with a tentative D call TRBD1 (5 bases). V lost 5 bases and J 0 bases, leaving 12 bases between the germline ends. Germline-derived CDR1 and CDR2 are SGHTA and FQGNSA. This CDR3 has 15 amino acids.

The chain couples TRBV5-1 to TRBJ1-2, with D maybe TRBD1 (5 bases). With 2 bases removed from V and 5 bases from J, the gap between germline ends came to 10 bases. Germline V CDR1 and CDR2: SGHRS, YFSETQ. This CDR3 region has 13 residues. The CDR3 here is CASSFKRGYGYTF. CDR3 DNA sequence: TGCGCCAGCAGCTTTAAGAGGGGATATGGCTACACCTTC.

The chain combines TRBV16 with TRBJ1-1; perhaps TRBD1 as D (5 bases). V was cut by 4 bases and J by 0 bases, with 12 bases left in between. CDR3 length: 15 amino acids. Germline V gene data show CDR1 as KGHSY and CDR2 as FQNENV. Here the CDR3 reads CASSPLAGVNTEAFF. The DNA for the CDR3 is TGTGCCAGCAGCCCCTTGGCGGGGGTGAACACTGAAGCTTTCTTT.

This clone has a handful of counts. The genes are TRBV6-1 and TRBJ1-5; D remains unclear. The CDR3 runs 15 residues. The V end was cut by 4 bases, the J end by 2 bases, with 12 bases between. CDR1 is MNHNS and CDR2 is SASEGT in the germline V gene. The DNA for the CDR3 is TGTGCCAGCAGTGTTCTCCCGACTCGCAATCAGCCCCAGCATTTT. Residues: CASSVLPTRNQPQHF.